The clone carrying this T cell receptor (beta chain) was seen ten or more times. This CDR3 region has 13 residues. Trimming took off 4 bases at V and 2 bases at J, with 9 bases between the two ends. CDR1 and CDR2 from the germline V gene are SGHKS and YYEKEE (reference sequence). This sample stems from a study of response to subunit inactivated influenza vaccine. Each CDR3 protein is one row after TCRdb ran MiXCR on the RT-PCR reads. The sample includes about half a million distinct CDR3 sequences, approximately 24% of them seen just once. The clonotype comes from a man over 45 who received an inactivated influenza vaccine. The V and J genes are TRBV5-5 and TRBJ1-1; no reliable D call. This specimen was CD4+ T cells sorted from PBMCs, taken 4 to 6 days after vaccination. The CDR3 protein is CASSPFVNTEAFF. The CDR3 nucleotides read TGTGCCAGCAGCCCTTTCGTAAACACTGAAGCTTTCTTT.